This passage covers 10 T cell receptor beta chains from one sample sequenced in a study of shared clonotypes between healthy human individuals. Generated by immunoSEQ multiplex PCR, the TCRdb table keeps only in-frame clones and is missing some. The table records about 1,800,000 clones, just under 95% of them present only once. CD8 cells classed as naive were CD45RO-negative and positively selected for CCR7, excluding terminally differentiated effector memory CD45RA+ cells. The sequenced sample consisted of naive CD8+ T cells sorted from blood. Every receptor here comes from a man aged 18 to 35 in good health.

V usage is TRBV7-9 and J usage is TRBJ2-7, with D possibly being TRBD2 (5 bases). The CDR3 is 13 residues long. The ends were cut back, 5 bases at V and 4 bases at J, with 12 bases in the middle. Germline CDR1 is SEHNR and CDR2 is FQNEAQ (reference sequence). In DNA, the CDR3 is TGTGCCAGCAGCCCATGGACTTTGTACGAGCAGTACTTC. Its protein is CASSPWTLYEQYF.

Here the CDR3 DNA reads TGTGCCAGCAGCTTAGGCATGGGCAGGGAGACCCAGTACTTC. Its translation: CASSLGMGRETQYF. J is TRBJ2-5 and V is TRBV7-9; D ambiguous. Between the trimmed V and J ends, which lost 1 base and 5 bases, there was a span of 11 bases. From germline, CDR1 is SEHNR and CDR2 FQNEAQ (reference sequence). The CDR3 sequence is 14 residues long.

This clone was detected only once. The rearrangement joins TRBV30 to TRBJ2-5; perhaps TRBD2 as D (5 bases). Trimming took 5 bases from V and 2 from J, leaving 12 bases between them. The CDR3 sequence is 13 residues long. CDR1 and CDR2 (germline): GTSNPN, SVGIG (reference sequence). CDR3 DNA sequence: TGTGCCTGGCTACCTGACTATCAAGAGACCCAGTACTTC. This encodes CAWLPDYQETQYF.

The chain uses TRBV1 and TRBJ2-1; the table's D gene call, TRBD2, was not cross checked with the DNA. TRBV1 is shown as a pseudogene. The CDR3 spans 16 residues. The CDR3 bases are TGCACCAGCAGCCTGGGGACTAGCGGGGCCTACAATGAGCAGTTCTTC. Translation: CTSSLGTSGAYNEQFF.

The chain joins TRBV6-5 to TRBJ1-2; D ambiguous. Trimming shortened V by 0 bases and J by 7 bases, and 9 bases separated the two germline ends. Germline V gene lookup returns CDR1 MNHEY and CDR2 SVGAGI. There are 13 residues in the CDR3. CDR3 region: CASSYSNTGGYTF. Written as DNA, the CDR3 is TGTGCCAGCAGTTACTCGAATACCGGTGGCTACACCTTC.

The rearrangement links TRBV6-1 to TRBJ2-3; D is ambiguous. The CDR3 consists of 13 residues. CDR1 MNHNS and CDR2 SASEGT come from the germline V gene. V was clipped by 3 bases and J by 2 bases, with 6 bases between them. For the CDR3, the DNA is TGTGCCAGCAGTGAGGAGTTCACAGATACGCAGTATTTT. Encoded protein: CASSEEFTDTQYF.

DNA for the CDR3: TGTGCCTGGGGTACGGGGACAGATAGCAATCAGCCCCAGCATTTT. This sequence encodes CAWGTGTDSNQPQHF. The chain has TRBV30 and TRBJ1-5; 7 nucleotides align to TRBD1. This CDR3 is 15 amino acids long. The V gene's germline CDR1 is GTSNPN and CDR2 SVGIG (reference sequence). After removal of 5 bases from V and 0 bases from J, the junction contained 7 bases not matched to a gene. Based on the CDR3 plus reference TRBV30 and TRBJ1-5, the full variable domain is SQTIHQWPATLVQPVGSPLSLECTVEGTSNPNLYWYRQAAGRGLQLLFYSVGIGQISSEVPQNLSASRPQDRQFILSSKKLLLSDSGFYLCAWGTGTDSNQPQHFGDGTRLSIL.

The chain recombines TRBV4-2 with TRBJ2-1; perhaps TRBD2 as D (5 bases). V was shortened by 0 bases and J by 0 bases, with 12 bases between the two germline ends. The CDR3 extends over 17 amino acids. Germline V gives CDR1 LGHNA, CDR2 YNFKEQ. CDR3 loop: CASSQDPLASSYNEQFF. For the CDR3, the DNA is TGTGCCAGCAGCCAAGACCCGCTAGCTAGCTCCTACAATGAGCAGTTCTTC.

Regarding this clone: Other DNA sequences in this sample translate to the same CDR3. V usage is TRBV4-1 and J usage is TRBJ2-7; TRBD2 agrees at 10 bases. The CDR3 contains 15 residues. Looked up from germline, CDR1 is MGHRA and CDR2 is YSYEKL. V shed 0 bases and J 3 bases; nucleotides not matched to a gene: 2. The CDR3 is CASSQESSGSYEQYF. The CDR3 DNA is TGCGCCAGCAGCCAAGAGTCTAGCGGGAGCTACGAGCAGTACTTC.

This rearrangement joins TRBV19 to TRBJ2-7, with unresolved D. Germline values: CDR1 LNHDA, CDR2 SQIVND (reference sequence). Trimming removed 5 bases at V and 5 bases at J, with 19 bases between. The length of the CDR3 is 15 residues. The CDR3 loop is CASSAALGLVNEQYF. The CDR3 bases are TGTGCCAGTAGTGCAGCTCTAGGGTTGGTCAACGAGCAGTACTTC.